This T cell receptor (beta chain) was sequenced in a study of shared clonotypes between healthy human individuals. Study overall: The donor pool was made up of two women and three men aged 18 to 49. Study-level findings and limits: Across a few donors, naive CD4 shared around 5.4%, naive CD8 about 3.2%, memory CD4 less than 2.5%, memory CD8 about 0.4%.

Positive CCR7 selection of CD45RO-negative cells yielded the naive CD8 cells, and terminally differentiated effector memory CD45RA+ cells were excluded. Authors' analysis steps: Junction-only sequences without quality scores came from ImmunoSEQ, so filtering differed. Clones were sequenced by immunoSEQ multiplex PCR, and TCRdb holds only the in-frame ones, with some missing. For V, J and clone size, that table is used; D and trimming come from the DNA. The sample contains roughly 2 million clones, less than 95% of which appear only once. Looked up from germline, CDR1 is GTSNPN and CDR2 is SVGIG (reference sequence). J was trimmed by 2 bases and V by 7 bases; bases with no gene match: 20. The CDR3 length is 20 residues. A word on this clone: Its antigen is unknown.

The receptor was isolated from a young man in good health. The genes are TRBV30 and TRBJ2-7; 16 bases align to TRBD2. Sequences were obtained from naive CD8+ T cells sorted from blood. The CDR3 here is CAFVGLHGTSGRAGPYEQYF. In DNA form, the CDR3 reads TGTGCCTTCGTGGGACTCCACGGGACTAGCGGGAGGGCCGGCCCCTACGAGCAGTACTTC.